This T cell receptor (beta chain) was recorded in a study of beta chain features in type 1 diabetes. General study results and limits: Resolution of whether HLA type affects TCRB rearrangement was not achieved here. Significant though moderate, a shortening of TCRB CDR3s appeared in all four CD4+ subsets of Type 1 diabetes patients.

As regards this clone: The antigen is undetermined.

Germline loops: CDR1 KGHSH, CDR2 LQKENI. V was shortened by 2 bases and J by 5 bases, with 16 bases between the two germline ends. The CDR3 totals 16 residues. Sequenced material consisted of expressed TCRB transcripts (all of the isolated RNA was reverse transcribed). Sequenced by immunoSEQ multiplex PCR; TCRdb stores in-frame clones only, minus some. The sample yields around 180,000 clones, 7% to 9% seen once. The material sequenced was central memory CD4+ T cells from blood. The J gene is TRBJ2-1, the V gene TRBV18, with a tentative D call TRBD1 (6 bases). The clonotype originates from a young man with type 1 diabetes. The CDR3: CASSPIESGQHNEQFF. The DNA for the CDR3 is TGTGCCAGCTCACCAATCGAGAGCGGACAGCACAATGAGCAGTTCTTC.